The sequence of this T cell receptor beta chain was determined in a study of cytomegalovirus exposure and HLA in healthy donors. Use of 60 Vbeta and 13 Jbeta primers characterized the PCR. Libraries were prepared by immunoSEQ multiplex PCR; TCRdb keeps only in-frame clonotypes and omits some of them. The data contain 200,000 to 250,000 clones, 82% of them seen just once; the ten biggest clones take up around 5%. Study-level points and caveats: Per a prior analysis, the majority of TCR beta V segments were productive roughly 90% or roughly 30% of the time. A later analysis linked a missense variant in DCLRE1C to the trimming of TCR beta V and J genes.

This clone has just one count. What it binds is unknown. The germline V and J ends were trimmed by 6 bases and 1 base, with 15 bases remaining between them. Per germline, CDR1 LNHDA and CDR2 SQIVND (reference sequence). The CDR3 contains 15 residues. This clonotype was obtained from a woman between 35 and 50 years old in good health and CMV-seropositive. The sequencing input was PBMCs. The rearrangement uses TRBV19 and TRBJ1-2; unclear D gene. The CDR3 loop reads CASRGREGLNYGYTF. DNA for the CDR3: TGTGCCAGTAGAGGAAGAGAGGGCCTTAACTATGGCTACACCTTC.